What follows is one T cell receptor (beta chain) and its context. Its matching antigen is unknown. Sequenced by immunoSEQ multiplex PCR; TCRdb stores in-frame clones only, minus some. This table holds over 100,000 clones, 86% found once. The data stem from a study of T cell responses to AZD1222 COVID-19 vaccine. The study, taken as a whole, reports: In the spike-specific TCR repertoire, nearly half reportedly target unmutated variant regions. Baseline serostatus was positive in only six AZD1222 recipients. An increase in Spike-specific TCR breadth and depth was observed after two AZD1222 doses. Clonal diversity may have been underestimated, and the donors were mostly white British, with more females than males.

The material sequenced was peripheral blood, taken 28 days after the second dose of the MenACWY control vaccine. The sequence came from an adult who received the MenACWY meningococcal vaccine as a control.

The CDR3 sequence: CASSEQEMNEQFF. The CDR3 bases are TGCGCCAGCAGTGAGCAAGAGATGAATGAGCAGTTCTTC. The chain joins TRBV10-1 to TRBJ2-1; D is undetermined. This CDR3 is built from 13 residues. The germline V gene encodes CDR1 WNHNN and CDR2 SYGVQD (reference sequence). V lost 2 bases to trimming and J lost 7 bases, with 9 bases between them.